The T cell receptor beta chain described here comes from a study of monozygotic twins with inflammatory bowel disease. Each UMI, carrying a 6-nucleotide sample barcode, came from template switching. TCRdb re-called the 5' RACE reads; one entry per CDR3 protein, DNA not given. The sample table includes more than 300,000 distinct CDR3 sequences. CDR3 length equals 17 residues. Worth noting for this clonotype: Its antigen is unidentified.

Findings and caveats of the study: Patient repertoires may carry noise from differing immunosuppressive treatments. The existence of one strong signal or clonotype linked to IBD lacked support.

Input material: blood. This chain uses TRBV12-3 or TRBV12-4 with TRBJ1-5. The clonotype originates from a human donor with ulcerative colitis or Crohn's disease, or a healthy co-twin of an affected twin (not recorded which). CDR3 amino acids: CASSLSLGRGRNQPQHF.